Listed below are T cell receptor beta chains from one sample, sequenced in a study of blood T cell repertoires in COVID-19. Sequencing used immunoSEQ multiplex PCR; TCRdb keeps in-frame clones, though not all of them. The table includes under 250,000 clones, about four fifths detected once. What was sequenced was peripheral blood. These receptor sequences come from a woman between 40 and 50 years old with acute or convalescent COVID-19. CDR3s include the opening cysteine and the closing phenylalanine or tryptophan. Fields, in order: clone size, V gene, CDR3 protein. A row's size may be missing; if present it is once, few, many or a size class.

>NA|TRBV9
CASSLALGLWDNEQFF
>NA|TRBV20-1
CSASGGRNEKLFF
>NA|TRBV5-1
CASSFRGEQYF
>NA|TRBV29-1
CSVTYLQGNTEAFF
>NA|TRBV20-1
CSASLAGTRIHEQYF
>few|TRBV5-8
CASSLAGTQNEKLFF
>NA|TRBV2
CASSILTSGVNEQFF
>NA|TRBV27
CASSSQGGTEAFF
>NA|TRBV6-2/TRBV6-3
CASSSLVRIPNAVYFF
>NA|TRBV7-7
CASSARRGPTYEQYF
>NA|TRBV24-1
CATSDFRGDEQFF
>NA|TRBV10-3
CAISEAWGGTIYF
>NA|TRBV2
CASRGTFYNEQFF
>few|TRBV7-2
CASSNTYNEQFF
>NA|TRBV6-2/TRBV6-3
CASSPRTSGGYEQYF
>NA|TRBV7-2
CASSPLAGGVRAKNIQYF
>NA|TRBV19
CASSTTFWTSTDTQYF
>NA|TRBV5-1
CASSLVSGSVFRNEQFF
>NA|TRBV5-4
CASTQGSARETQYF
>NA|TRBV10-2
CASNLSPRGGSPLHF
>NA|TRBV7-9
CASSLAQADTQYF
>once|TRBV7-9
CASSSSQSTYEQYF
>NA|TRBV9
CASSAGYDRDYGYTF
>NA|TRBV10-3
CAISEGQGAGELFF
>NA|TRBV7-2
CASSYRGRDEQFF
>NA|TRBV5-1
CASSSDRDGANVLTF
>NA|TRBV10-1
CASSESGNQPQHF
>NA|TRBV24-1
CATSDFYGDTQYF
>NA|TRBV5-6
CASSRGEINYGYTF
>many|TRBV10-3
CAIKGASGNTIYF
>NA|TRBV27
CASSWGQGITDTQYF
>few|TRBV4-2
CASSQEYRGLAATDTQYF
>NA|TRBV25-1
CASSDPSSGIHYGYTF
>NA|TRBV27
CASSFAGGLITGGYTF
>NA|TRBV7-8
CASSPVGGRPQASYNEQFF
>once|TRBV30
CAWGQLGNIQYF
>NA|TRBV29-1
CSVSGLSENEQYF
>NA|TRBV6-5
CASSWGTGGQNEQFF
>NA|TRBV5-4
CASSRFDRDNYGYTF
>NA|TRBV20-1
CSASGQGLAGNNGQFF
>NA|TRBV11-2
CASSLGGRGEAFF
>NA|TRBV6-6
CASSYGVAAFF
>NA|TRBV6-5
CASSPSRDRAAFF
>NA|TRBV9
CASSRGGALTYEQYF